Following are 24 T cell receptor beta chains from one sample sequenced in a study of blood T cell repertoires in COVID-19. This table comes from immunoSEQ multiplex PCR, and its TCRdb copy is limited to in-frame clones, with some not included. The profile covers 68,000 or so clones, with around 89% appearing a single time and 2.5% to 3% taken by the ten largest. Material: peripheral blood. The receptors here all came from a man aged 50 or older with acute or convalescent COVID-19.

The rearrangement uses TRBV30 and TRBJ2-3; TRBD1 aligns across 9 bases. Germline-derived CDR1 and CDR2 are GTSNPN and SVGIG (reference sequence). The CDR3 is 14 amino acids. With 3 bases clipped from V and 5 bases from J, the junction kept 6 bases outside the gene matches. The CDR3 loop is CAWSSGQGGDTQYF. The CDR3 coding sequence is TGTGCCTGGAGCTCGGGACAGGGTGGAGATACGCAGTATTTT.

The chain combines TRBV11-2 with TRBJ2-7; D is perhaps TRBD1 (6 bases). The germline CDR1 and CDR2 sequences are SGHAT and FQNNGV. The length of the CDR3 is 13 residues. V gave up 6 bases and J gave up 1 base, with 10 bases separating them. CDR3 coding DNA: TGTGCCAGCAGACCGACAGGATCCTACGAGCAGTACTTC. Protein sequence: CASRPTGSYEQYF.

This sequence joins TRBV7-8 and TRBJ1-1; D uncertain. V was clipped by 5 bases and J by 4 bases, with 14 bases between them. This CDR3 is 14 amino acids long. The germline V gene has CDR1 SGHVS and CDR2 FQNEAQ. The chain's CDR3 is CASSPWEGSTEAFF. DNA of the CDR3: TGTGCCAGCAGCCCCTGGGAGGGATCCACTGAAGCTTTCTTT. The full variable domain, in which reference TRBV7-8 and TRBJ1-1 provide the parts outside the CDR3, is GAGVSQSPRYKVAKRGQDVALRCDPISGHVSLFWYQQALGQGPEFLTYFQNEAQLDKSGLPSDRFFAERPEGSVSTLKIQRTQQEDSAVYLCASSPWEGSTEAFFGQGTRLTVV.

The V gene is TRBV28, the J gene TRBJ1-2; D possibly corresponds to TRBD1 (6 bases). CDR3 length equals 15 residues. Trimming stripped 4 bases from V and 5 bases from J, with 17 bases between. Germline CDR1 reads MDHEN; CDR2 reads SYDVKM. CDR3 sequence reads: CASSSEGEGSYGYTF. DNA of the CDR3: TGTGCCAGCAGTTCCGAGGGGGAGGGGAGTTATGGCTACACCTTC.

This clone has only one observation. The chain recombines TRBV28 with TRBJ1-2; maybe TRBD1 (5 bases). The CDR3 runs 13 residues. V was pared by 5 bases and J by 3 bases, with 10 bases between. The germline CDR1 and CDR2 sequences are MDHEN and SYDVKM. The CDR3 nucleotides are TGTGCCAGCAGTCCGACAGTCTACTATGGCTACACCTTC. It translates to CASSPTVYYGYTF.

The V call is TRBV5-6, the J call TRBJ2-5; D might be TRBD2 (5 bases). The length of the CDR3 is 14 residues. Per germline, CDR1 SGHDT and CDR2 YYEEEE. V lost 4 bases and J 5 bases, leaving 15 bases between the germline ends. Here the CDR3 reads CASSLGSLKETQYF. The CDR3 DNA reads TGTGCCAGCAGCCTGGGGAGCCTCAAGGAGACCCAGTACTTC.

The chain is built from TRBV28 and TRBJ2-5, with D maybe TRBD1 (5 bases). The CDR3 totals 14 residues. Germline CDR1 is MDHEN and CDR2 is SYDVKM. Trimming left V 5 bases short and J 5 bases short, with 15 bases between. CDR3 sequence reads: CASSPRPGFETQYF. The CDR3 DNA follows: TGTGCCAGCAGTCCCAGGCCAGGGTTTGAGACCCAGTACTTC.

J is TRBJ2-1 and V is TRBV6-2 or TRBV6-3; 11 bases are a match to TRBD2. The CDR3 has 19 residues. V lost 6 bases and J lost 4; bases outside the gene matches: 17. CDR1 and CDR2 (germline): MNHEY, SVGEGT. The CDR3 sequence is CASSPRVSSGRKAYNEQFF. The CDR3 region has the DNA TGTGCCAGCAGCCCCCGGGTTTCTAGCGGGAGGAAGGCGTACAATGAGCAGTTCTTC.

This clone appeared once. The gene calls are TRBV5-1 and TRBJ1-2, with 11 bases that match TRBD1. Germline V CDR1 and CDR2: SGHRS, YFSETQ. The CDR3 spans 15 residues. V was clipped by 4 bases and J by 8 bases; unmatched bases: 10. Here the CDR3 reads CASSRGQGAGVGYTF. DNA of the CDR3: TGCGCCAGCAGCCGTGGACAGGGGGCCGGAGTCGGCTACACCTTC.

This clone was counted a few times. The chain has TRBV6-5 and TRBJ1-5; 7 nucleotides line up with TRBD1. V shed 5 bases, J shed 3 bases, and the junction held 7 bases outside the gene matches. CDR1 MNHEY and CDR2 SVGAGI come from the germline V gene. CDR3 length: 15 amino acids. This chain's CDR3 is CASSPQGVFNQPQHF. CDR3 coding DNA: TGTGCCAGCAGTCCCCAGGGGGTATTCAATCAGCCCCAGCATTTT.

The genes are TRBV28 and TRBJ1-2; 9 nucleotides agree with TRBD1. The CDR3 is made up of 15 amino acids. Germline V gene data show CDR1 as MDHEN and CDR2 as SYDVKM. With V trimmed by 6 bases and J by 4 bases, 9 bases remained unmatched. This CDR3 reads CASSVPGQGSYGYTF. The CDR3, as DNA: TGTGCCAGCAGCGTCCCGGGACAGGGATCCTATGGCTACACCTTC.

The genes are TRBV19 and TRBJ1-2, with TRBD1 matching over 7 bases. J was trimmed by 2 bases and V by 7 bases; bases with no gene match: 7. The length of the CDR3 is 14 residues. Germline CDR1 reads LNHDA; CDR2 reads SQIVND (reference sequence). CDR3 nucleotide sequence: TGTGCCAGTACGGGAGTGACAGGGAACTATGGCTACACCTTC. This translates into CASTGVTGNYGYTF.

The genes are TRBV4-1 and TRBJ1-5; TRBD1 matches at 8 bases. The CDR3 sequence is 16 residues long. The J segment lost 5 bases and the V segment lost 0 bases, leaving 6 bases of the junction unmatched. The germline V gene encodes CDR1 MGHRA and CDR2 YSYEKL. The CDR3 bases are TGCGCCAGCAGCCAAGATTGGACAGGGCCGCATCAGCCCCAGCATTTT. Translation: CASSQDWTGPHQPQHF.

The chain couples TRBV7-9 to TRBJ1-6, with D perhaps TRBD1 (6 bases). This CDR3 contains 14 residues. The germline V gene has CDR1 SEHNR and CDR2 FQNEAQ (reference sequence). The V and J ends lost 1 base and 10 bases respectively, with 11 bases between them. The CDR3: CASSLVQGHSPLHF. The CDR3 DNA follows: TGTGCCAGCAGCTTAGTGCAGGGGCACTCACCCCTCCACTTT.

This clone was observed a single time. The chain is built from TRBV6-5 and TRBJ1-2, with unresolved D. The germline CDR1 and CDR2 sequences are MNHEY and SVGAGI. The CDR3 extends over 13 amino acids. V was trimmed by 6 bases and J by 5 bases, leaving 13 bases between them. CDR3 sequence reads: CASRREGSYGYTF. Here the CDR3 DNA reads TGTGCCAGCAGGCGGGAGGGTTCATATGGCTACACCTTC.

The chain uses TRBV4-3 and TRBJ1-2; tentative D call: TRBD1 (6 bases). Deletions cut 4 bases from V and 8 bases from J, with 20 bases between. CDR3 length: 15 residues. Germline CDR1 is LGHNA and CDR2 is YSLEER. In nucleotides, the CDR3 is TGCGCCAGCAGCCCCACTCCGCGACAGGTTGGCGGCTACACCTTC. Residues: CASSPTPRQVGGYTF.

The chain has TRBV18 and TRBJ1-5; no firm D call. The V end lost 5 bases, the J end lost 5 bases, and 10 bases lay between the germline ends. Germline CDR1 is KGHSH and CDR2 is LQKENI. This CDR3 contains 13 residues. The DNA of the CDR3 is TGTGCCAGCTCATCGGGGTCGGATCAGCCCCAGCATTTT. Amino acids: CASSSGSDQPQHF.

The J gene is TRBJ2-7, the V gene TRBV5-4; tentatively, D is TRBD2 (6 bases). Germline-derived CDR1 and CDR2 are SGHNT and YYREEE (reference sequence). Trimming cost V 4 bases and J 7 bases, with 18 bases left between them. CDR3 length: 14 residues. The CDR3 here is CASSPRRGMGEQYF. DNA for the CDR3: TGTGCCAGCAGCCCCCGGCGCGGGATGGGGGAGCAGTACTTC.

The chain links TRBV4-1 to TRBJ2-1; TRBD2 aligns across 8 bases. The CDR3 is 18 residues long. The V segment lost 1 base and the J segment 9 bases; nucleotides outside the gene matches: 17. Germline CDR1 reads MGHRA; CDR2 reads YSYEKL. The CDR3 coding sequence is TGCGCCAGCAGCCAAGTCCCCATATCTGTAGCGGGAACGGGTGAGCAGTTCTTC. Its translation: CASSQVPISVAGTGEQFF.

V gene TRBV28 combines with J gene TRBJ1-3, with 7 bases that match TRBD1. Germline values: CDR1 MDHEN, CDR2 SYDVKM. The length of the CDR3 is 14 residues. The V segment lost 6 bases and the J segment 5 bases; nucleotides outside the gene matches: 7. CDR3 amino acids: CASRPTGDRNTIYF. The DNA for the CDR3 is TGTGCCAGCAGACCAACAGGGGACAGAAACACCATATATTTT.

J is TRBJ2-5 and V is TRBV5-6; 7 nucleotides match TRBD1. Germline CDR1 is SGHDT and CDR2 is YYEEEE. The trim removed 5 bases at V and 2 bases at J, leaving 3 bases unmatched. This CDR3 is built from 13 residues. In DNA, the CDR3 is TGTGCCAGCAGACGGACAGGACAAGAGACCCAGTACTTC. Translated, it gives CASRRTGQETQYF.

The chain recombines TRBV9 with TRBJ1-2, with D possibly being TRBD1 (6 bases). There are 16 residues in the CDR3. Germline values: CDR1 SGDLS, CDR2 YYNGEE. V was cut by 4 bases and J by 5 bases, with 21 bases left in between. This CDR3 reads CASSPPSGVLAYGYTF. The CDR3 DNA follows: TGTGCCAGCAGCCCCCCGTCAGGGGTCCTGGCTTATGGCTACACCTTC.

This clone was observed once. The J gene is TRBJ2-1, the V gene TRBV18, with 7 bases lining up with TRBD1. V lost 0 bases, J lost 9 bases, and 2 bases stayed unmatched. In germline, CDR1 is KGHSH, CDR2 LQKENI. The CDR3 has 13 amino acids. CDR3 residues: CASSPPGDSEQFF. The CDR3 coding sequence is TGTGCCAGCTCACCACCCGGGGACAGTGAGCAGTTCTTC.

The chain uses TRBV19 and TRBJ1-2, with 10 bases that match TRBD1. CDR1 is LNHDA and CDR2 is SQIVND in the germline V gene (reference sequence). Unmatched junction bases numbered 10, after V lost 8 bases and J lost 4 bases. The CDR3 is 15 residues long. In DNA form, the CDR3 reads TGTGCCAGTGGGACAGGGGCATCCGATGTCTATGGCTACACCTTC. Protein: CASGTGASDVYGYTF.